One and the same sample provided the 2 T cell receptor beta chains below, sequenced in a study of blood T cell repertoires in COVID-19. The table came from immunoSEQ multiplex PCR; TCRdb's copy has only in-frame clones and leaves some out. The sample lists 90,000 to 150,000 clones; roughly nine tenths were seen once. Sequenced input: peripheral blood. These receptor sequences come from a man in his sixties or seventies with active or convalescent COVID-19.

Here the CDR3 reads CASSPPQGTQYF. CDR3 nucleotides: TGTGCCAGCAGTCCCCCTCAGGGTACCCAGTACTTC. The rearrangement uses TRBV28 and TRBJ2-5, with D possibly TRBD1 on 5 matching bases. With 5 bases removed from V and 8 bases from J, the gap between germline ends came to 12 bases. This CDR3 is 12 amino acids long. Per the germline V gene, CDR1 is MDHEN and CDR2 is SYDVKM. The full variable domain, in which reference TRBV28 and TRBJ2-5 provide the parts outside the CDR3, is DVKVTQSSRYLVKRTGEKVFLECVQDMDHENMFWYRQDPGLGLRLIYFSYDVKMKEKGDIPEGYSVSREKKERFSLILESASTNQTSMYLCASSPPQGTQYFGPGTRLLVL.

This chain joins TRBV7-3 and TRBJ1-5, with 10 bases identical to TRBD1. Germline-derived CDR1 and CDR2 are SGHTA and FQGTGA. The V segment lost 5 bases and the J segment 7 bases; nucleotides outside the gene matches: 8. This CDR3 comprises 15 residues. CDR3 loop: CASSPTGGLGQPQHF. The CDR3 DNA follows: TGTGCCAGCAGCCCGACAGGGGGCTTAGGACAGCCCCAGCATTTT.